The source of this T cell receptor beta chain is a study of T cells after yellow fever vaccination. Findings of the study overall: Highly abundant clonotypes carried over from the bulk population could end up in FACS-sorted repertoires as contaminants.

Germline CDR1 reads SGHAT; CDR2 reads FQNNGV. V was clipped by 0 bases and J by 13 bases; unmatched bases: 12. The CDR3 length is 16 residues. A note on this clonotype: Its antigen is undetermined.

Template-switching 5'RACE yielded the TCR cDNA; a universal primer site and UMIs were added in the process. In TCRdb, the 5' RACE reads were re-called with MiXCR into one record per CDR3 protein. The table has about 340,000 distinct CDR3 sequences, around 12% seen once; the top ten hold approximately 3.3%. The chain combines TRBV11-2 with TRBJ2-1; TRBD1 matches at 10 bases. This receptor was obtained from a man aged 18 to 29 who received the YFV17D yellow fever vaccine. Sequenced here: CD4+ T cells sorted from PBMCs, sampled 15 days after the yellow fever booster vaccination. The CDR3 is CASSLDVIGQGDSQFF. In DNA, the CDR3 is TGTGCCAGCAGCTTAGATGTAATCGGACAGGGGGATAGCCAGTTCTTC. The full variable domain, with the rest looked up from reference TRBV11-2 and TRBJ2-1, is EAGVAQSPRYKIIEKRQSVAFWCNPISGHATLYWYQQILGQGPKLLIQFQNNGVVDDSQLPKDRFSAERLKGVDSTLKIQPAKLEDSAVYLCASSLDVIGQGDSQFFGPGTRLTVL.